A single sample is the source of the 32 T cell receptor beta chains below, sequenced in a study of cytomegalovirus exposure and HLA in healthy donors (dated 2017 in TCRdb). Preparation of the library involved the immunoSEQ multiplex PCR assay. A mixture of 60 forward primers for TCR Vbeta segments and 13 reverse primers for TCR Jbeta segments was used in the multiplex PCR. In TCRdb, the immuneACCESS table is reduced to in-frame sequences with V and J assigned. These tables do not hold every clone; where another copy was compared, an unresolved V gene accounts for under half, and the others remain unexplained. The sample yields some 170,000 clones; over 60% were counted once. The top ten clones comprise less than 8% of the sample. The sequenced material came from PBMCs. The receptors here all came from a man between 35 and 55 years old in good health and CMV-seropositive.

The rearrangement uses TRBV13 and TRBJ2-1; 7 nucleotides match TRBD2. Looked up from germline, CDR1 is PRHDT and CDR2 is FYEKMQ (reference sequence). The CDR3 contains 14 residues. Germline trimming cut 3 bases from V and 12 bases from J; bases unmatched to any gene: 11. The DNA for the CDR3 is TGTGCCAGCAGCTTTAAGCGGGGCGGGGAGGGGCAGTTCTTC. Protein product: CASSFKRGGEGQFF.

A word on this clone: Compared with germline, one end of the junction differs, possibly owing to a read error. The chain combines TRBV9 with TRBJ2-7, with D perhaps TRBD1 (5 bases). The CDR3 extends over 16 amino acids. From germline, CDR1 is SGDLS and CDR2 YYNGEE. CDR3 in amino acids: CASSVGVQVFSHEQYF. The CDR3, as DNA: TGTGCCAGCAGCGTAGGAGTACAGGTCTTCTCCCACGAGCAGTACTTC.

The chain uses TRBV19 and TRBJ2-7; 7 bases fit TRBD1. V lost 4 bases, J lost 2 bases, and 11 bases stayed unmatched. CDR1 is LNHDA and CDR2 is SQIVND in the germline V gene (reference sequence). The CDR3 has 16 amino acids. CDR3 protein: CASSTYPRDSTYEQYF. In DNA, the CDR3 is TGTGCCAGTAGTACCTACCCCCGGGACAGTACCTACGAGCAGTACTTC.

The genes are TRBV2 and TRBJ1-2; D unclear. Trimming stripped 4 bases from V and 1 base from J, with 13 bases between. CDR3 size: 15 residues. Germline assignment: CDR1 SNHLY and CDR2 FYNNEI. Here the CDR3 DNA reads TGTGCCAGCAGTGTACAAGTCAGTATTAACTATGGCTACACCTTC. Protein sequence: CASSVQVSINYGYTF.

V usage is TRBV5-1 and J usage is TRBJ1-1; the match to TRBD1 covers 7 bases. CDR1 and CDR2 from the germline V gene are SGHRS and YFSETQ. V was clipped by 4 bases and J by 3 bases; unmatched bases: 6. The CDR3 length is 14 residues. CDR3 sequence reads: CASSPGDSYTEAFF. For the CDR3, the DNA is TGCGCCAGCAGCCCCGGGGACAGCTACACTGAAGCTTTCTTT.

The gene calls are TRBV29-1 and TRBJ1-1; 7 nucleotides align to TRBD1. J lost 3 bases, V lost 4 bases, and 5 bases had no gene match. The CDR3 extends over 13 amino acids. Germline-derived CDR1 and CDR2 are SQVTM and ANQGSEA. Written as DNA, the CDR3 is TGCAGCGTTGCTAAAACAGGGGACACTGAAGCTTTCTTT. It specifies CSVAKTGDTEAFF.

This chain joins TRBV5-1 and TRBJ2-3; D perhaps matches TRBD1 (5 bases). V was pared by 1 base and J by 0 bases, with 9 bases between. This CDR3 region has 15 residues. In germline, CDR1 is SGHRS, CDR2 YFSETQ. CDR3 DNA: TGCGCCAGCAGCTTGTGGACATCGAGCACAGATACGCAGTATTTT. It specifies CASSLWTSSTDTQYF.

The rearrangement uses TRBV6-5 and TRBJ1-4; perhaps TRBD1 as D (6 bases). The V and J ends lost 4 bases and 3 bases respectively, with 9 bases between them. This CDR3 region has 14 residues. The germline V gene has CDR1 MNHEY and CDR2 SVGAGI. CDR3 in amino acids: CASSFRTANEKLFF. CDR3 DNA sequence: TGTGCCAGCAGTTTCCGGACAGCTAATGAAAAACTGTTTTTT.

V is TRBV27 and J is TRBJ2-3, with 8 bases identical to TRBD2. Germline CDR1 and CDR2: MNHEY and SMNVEV (reference sequence). CDR3 length: 15 amino acids. Germline trimming cut 4 bases from V and 7 bases from J; bases unmatched to any gene: 10. The CDR3 nucleotides are TGTGCCAGCAGTTCATTCGGGGGGGCGGGGTATACGCAGTATTTT. Amino acids: CASSSFGGAGYTQYF.

V is TRBV6-6 and J is TRBJ2-7, with a possible D match to TRBD1 (6 bases). The length of the CDR3 is 13 residues. Germline V CDR1 and CDR2: MNHNY, SVGAGI (reference sequence). The ends were cut back, 3 bases at V and 6 bases at J, with 12 bases in the middle. The CDR3 loop reads CASSYGGQSEQYF. In nucleotides, the CDR3 is TGTGCCAGCAGTTATGGAGGACAGTCCGAGCAGTACTTC.

This clone was recorded a few times. The chain employs TRBV12-5 and TRBJ1-5; 7 nucleotides match TRBD1. V was pared by 0 bases and J by 6 bases, with 8 bases of the junction left unmatched. CDR3 length: 16 residues. Germline V lookup: CDR1 LGHNT, CDR2 FRNRAP. DNA for the CDR3: TGTGCTAGTGGTTTGGTACTGTCAGGGGGAGGTCAGCCCCAGCATTTT. Protein sequence: CASGLVLSGGGQPQHF.

This clone has just one count. The chain links TRBV18 to TRBJ2-2, with D tentatively TRBD2 (5 bases). The germline V and J ends were trimmed by 5 bases and 5 bases, with 15 bases remaining between them. Germline-derived CDR1 and CDR2 are KGHSH and LQKENI. The CDR3 totals 15 residues. CDR3 sequence (DNA): TGTGCCAGCTCATCACAAGGACTGACTACCGGGGAGCTGTTTTTT. As protein: CASSSQGLTTGELFF. Based on the CDR3 plus reference TRBV18 and TRBJ2-2, the full variable domain is NAGVMQNPRHLVRRRGQEARLRCSPMKGHSHVYWYRQLPEEGLKFMVYLQKENIIDESGMPKERFSAEFPKEGPSILRIQQVVRGDSAAYFCASSSQGLTTGELFFGEGSRLTVL.

The chain has TRBV7-7 and TRBJ2-3, with 8 nucleotides matching TRBD1. The CDR3 is 12 amino acids. Looked up from germline, CDR1 is SSHAT and CDR2 is FNYEAQ (reference sequence). The CDR3 bases are TGTGCTGTGGACAGGGTCACAGATACGCAGTATTTT. It translates to CAVDRVTDTQYF.

The V gene is TRBV5-1, the J gene TRBJ1-1; the D gene is possibly TRBD1 (6 bases). V was clipped by 3 bases and J by 0 bases, with 9 bases between them. The CDR3 length is 14 residues. From germline, CDR1 is SGHRS and CDR2 YFSETQ. CDR3 in amino acids: CASSYQGMNTEAFF. The CDR3, as DNA: TGCGCCAGCAGCTACCAGGGGATGAACACTGAAGCTTTCTTT.

This clone was counted a few times. The chain uses TRBV11-3 and TRBJ2-1, with 7 positions matching TRBD2. The J segment lost 0 bases and the V segment lost 6 bases, leaving 5 bases of the junction unmatched. The CDR3 has 15 residues. CDR1 and CDR2 (germline): SGHNT, YENEEA. Written as DNA, the CDR3 is TGTGCCAGCAGACCTAGCGGATCCTCCTACAATGAGCAGTTCTTC. This sequence encodes CASRPSGSSYNEQFF.

The chain is built from TRBV19 and TRBJ2-3; D is ambiguous. CDR3 length: 14 amino acids. Germline CDR1 and CDR2: LNHDA and SQIVND (reference sequence). V lost 5 bases, J lost 0 bases, and 9 bases lay in between. CDR3 sequence reads: CASSLRHSTDTQYF. The CDR3 region has the DNA TGTGCCAGTAGTCTAAGACACAGCACAGATACGCAGTATTTT.

V is TRBV28 and J is TRBJ2-1; 11 bases match TRBD2. V dropped 5 bases and J dropped 9; count of bases not matched to a gene: 15. Germline V CDR1 and CDR2: MDHEN, SYDVKM. The CDR3 extends over 17 amino acids. The CDR3 nucleotides read TGTGCCAGCAGTCCCACGACGTCTAGCGGGAGGCGGGGTGAGCAGTTCTTC. This encodes CASSPTTSSGRRGEQFF.

The chain links TRBV5-1 to TRBJ1-1; D unclear. V lost 3 bases and J 3 bases, leaving 12 bases between the germline ends. This CDR3 has 14 amino acids. Germline lookup yields CDR1 SGHRS and CDR2 YFSETQ. CDR3 sequence reads: CASSSPTGDTEAFF. The CDR3 DNA sequence: TGCGCCAGCAGCTCGCCGACCGGGGACACTGAAGCTTTCTTT.

J is TRBJ2-1 and V is TRBV4-1; 9 positions match TRBD2. The junction had 10 bases not matched to a gene; V was cut back by 5 bases and J by 8 bases. Germline CDR1 is MGHRA and CDR2 is YSYEKL. The CDR3 has 15 residues. CDR3 in amino acids: CASSTLAGPSDEQFF. CDR3 in DNA: TGCGCCAGCAGCACTCTAGCGGGACCCTCGGATGAGCAGTTCTTC.

The chain links TRBV11-2 to TRBJ2-5; D ambiguous. CDR1 and CDR2 (germline): SGHAT, FQNNGV. The CDR3 is made up of 16 amino acids. The V end was cut by 3 bases, the J end by 6 bases, with 20 bases between. In DNA form, the CDR3 reads TGTGCCAGCAGCTTTAAAACACGGGTAGTGGAAAAGACCCAGTACTTC. Translated: CASSFKTRVVEKTQYF. Using reference TRBV11-2 and TRBJ2-5 for the parts outside the CDR3, the full variable domain is EAGVAQSPRYKIIEKRQSVAFWCNPISGHATLYWYQQILGQGPKLLIQFQNNGVVDDSQLPKDRFSAERLKGVDSTLKIQPAKLEDSAVYLCASSFKTRVVEKTQYFGPGTRLLVL.

In this sample, this clone turned up once. This chain connects TRBV5-1 to TRBJ2-1, with TRBD2 matching 11 bases. This CDR3 comprises 16 residues. Looked up from germline, CDR1 is SGHRS and CDR2 is YFSETQ. V shed 4 bases, J shed 4 bases, and the junction held 7 bases outside the gene matches. CDR3 sequence reads: CASSLTSGIGYNEQFF. For the CDR3, the DNA is TGCGCCAGCAGCCTGACTAGCGGGATCGGATACAATGAGCAGTTCTTC.

The chain recombines TRBV6-1 with TRBJ2-5, with D perhaps TRBD1 (6 bases). V was cut by 5 bases and J by 0 bases, with 7 bases left in between. Germline V gene lookup returns CDR1 MNHNS and CDR2 SASEGT. The CDR3 runs 13 residues. The CDR3 protein is CASSHRDQETQYF. The CDR3 DNA is TGTGCCAGCAGTCACAGGGACCAAGAGACCCAGTACTTC.

The chain carries TRBV11-1 and TRBJ2-1; D not resolved. V lost 2 bases and J 10 bases, leaving 12 bases between the germline ends. Germline assignment: CDR1 SGHAT and CDR2 FQDESV (reference sequence). The CDR3 loop spans 13 amino acids. CDR3 DNA: TGTGCCAGCAGCTTACTCCTTACTAAGGAGCAGTTCTTC. The encoded protein is CASSLLLTKEQFF.

J is TRBJ2-2 and V is TRBV18; possibly TRBD1 for D (6 bases). V was cut by 8 bases and J by 5 bases, with 15 bases left in between. CDR1 is KGHSH, CDR2 LQKENI, per germline. This CDR3 has 14 amino acids. The CDR3: CASRRQDGTGELFF. The CDR3 bases are TGTGCCAGCCGTCGACAGGATGGGACCGGGGAGCTGTTTTTT.

The CDR3 DNA reads TGTGCCAGTAGTATAGTCCCGGGCAGGGGAATAGGCGGGGAGCTGTTTTTT. This codes for CASSIVPGRGIGGELFF. The chain carries TRBV19 and TRBJ2-2; TRBD1 is a possible D gene (6 bases). The CDR3 spans 17 residues. The germline V gene has CDR1 LNHDA and CDR2 SQIVND (reference sequence). V lost 1 base and J lost 7, with 19 bases in between.

The rearrangement links TRBV11-3 to TRBJ2-7; D perhaps matches TRBD2 (7 bases). CDR1 is SGHNT, CDR2 YENEEA, per germline. Between the trimmed V and J ends, which lost 5 bases and 3 bases, there was a span of 23 bases. The CDR3 runs 17 residues. CDR3 sequence reads: CASSAGGPSGLLYEQYF. CDR3 nucleotides: TGTGCCAGCAGCGCCGGGGGGCCGAGCGGGCTACTCTACGAGCAGTACTTC.

The V gene is TRBV6-1, the J gene TRBJ2-5, with D perhaps matching TRBD1 (5 bases). Deletions cut 4 bases from V and 5 bases from J, with 11 bases between. This CDR3 comprises 13 residues. Germline loops: CDR1 MNHNS, CDR2 SASEGT. CDR3 region: CASSGRVQETQYF. The CDR3 region has the DNA TGTGCCAGCAGTGGCAGGGTGCAGGAGACCCAGTACTTC.

Comments on this clone: Other nucleotide sequences from this sample produce the same CDR3. V gene TRBV5-1 combines with J gene TRBJ2-7; 8 bases fit TRBD2. V lost 0 bases and J lost 5; bases outside the gene matches: 1. Germline loops: CDR1 SGHRS, CDR2 YFSETQ. The CDR3 loop spans 13 amino acids. The CDR3 sequence is CASSLGLANEQYF. CDR3 coding DNA: TGCGCCAGCAGCTTGGGACTAGCGAACGAGCAGTACTTC. Variable domain in full (rest from reference TRBV5-1 and TRBJ2-7): KAGVTQTPRYLIKTRGQQVTLSCSPISGHRSVSWYQQTPGQGLQFLFEYFSETQRNKGNFPGRFSGRQFSNSRSEMNVSTLELGDSALYLCASSLGLANEQYFGPGTRLTVT.

The chain couples TRBV11-2 to TRBJ2-3; D possibly corresponds to TRBD2 (5 bases). Trimming left V 7 bases short and J 5 bases short, with 19 bases between. Germline V lookup: CDR1 SGHAT, CDR2 FQNNGV. The CDR3 length is 15 residues. This CDR3 reads CASTLGGRTLDTQYF. CDR3 DNA: TGTGCCAGCACCCTTGGAGGCAGAACGTTAGATACGCAGTATTTT.

V usage is TRBV19 and J usage is TRBJ1-1; no clear D gene. This CDR3 has 13 residues. Trimming stripped 1 base from V and 0 bases from J, with 3 bases between. Germline V gene sequence: CDR1 LNHDA, CDR2 SQIVND (reference sequence). The CDR3: CASSIGMNTEAFF. The CDR3 nucleotides are TGTGCCAGTAGTATAGGTATGAACACTGAAGCTTTCTTT.

This sequence joins TRBV5-4 and TRBJ1-5; the match to TRBD1 covers 7 bases. V gave up 3 bases and J gave up 11 bases; unmatched junction bases: 14. CDR1 and CDR2 from the germline V gene are SGHNT and YYREEE (reference sequence). This CDR3 is built from 15 residues. CDR3 protein: CASSSRDSGIATQHF. As DNA, the CDR3 is TGTGCCAGCAGCTCCCGGGACAGTGGAATCGCGACCCAGCATTTT. The variable domain in full, with the rest retrieved from reference TRBV5-4 and TRBJ1-5, is ETGVTQSPTHLIKTRGQQVTLRCSSQSGHNTVSWYQQALGQGPQFIFQYYREEENGRGNFPPRFSGLQFPNYSSELNVNALELDDSALYLCASSSRDSGIATQHFGDGTRLSIL.

The V and J genes are TRBV5-1 and TRBJ2-2; the match to TRBD2 covers 7 bases. The CDR3 covers 15 residues. The trim removed 4 bases at V and 2 bases at J, leaving 5 bases unmatched. The germline V gene encodes CDR1 SGHRS and CDR2 YFSETQ. CDR3 amino acids: CASSKLAQNTGELFF. For the CDR3, the DNA is TGCGCCAGCAGCAAACTAGCGCAAAACACCGGGGAGCTGTTTTTT.